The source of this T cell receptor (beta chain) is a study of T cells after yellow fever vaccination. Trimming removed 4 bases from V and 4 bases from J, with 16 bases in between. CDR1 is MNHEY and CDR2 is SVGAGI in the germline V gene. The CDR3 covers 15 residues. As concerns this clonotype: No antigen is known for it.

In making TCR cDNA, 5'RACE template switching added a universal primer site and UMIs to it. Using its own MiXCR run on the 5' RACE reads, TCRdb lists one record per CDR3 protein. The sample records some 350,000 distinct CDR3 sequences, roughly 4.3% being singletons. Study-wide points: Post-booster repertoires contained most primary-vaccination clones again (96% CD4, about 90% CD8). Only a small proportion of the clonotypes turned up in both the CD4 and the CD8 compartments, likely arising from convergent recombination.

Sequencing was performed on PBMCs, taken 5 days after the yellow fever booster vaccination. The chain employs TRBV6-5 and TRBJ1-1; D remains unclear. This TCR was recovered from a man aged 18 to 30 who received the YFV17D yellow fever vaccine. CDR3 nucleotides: TGTGCCAGCAGTTTCCCTACCCTAACCCCCACTGAAGCTTTCTTT. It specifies CASSFPTLTPTEAFF.